A selection of T cell receptor beta chains follows, all from one sample in a study of monozygotic twins with cystic fibrosis. Sequencing used immunoSEQ multiplex PCR; TCRdb keeps in-frame clones, though not all of them. The sample records around 36,000 clones, over 60% being singletons. The specimen was blood. These receptors originate from a girl aged 10 to 17 with cystic fibrosis. Both conserved end residues are part of each CDR3. The D gene is left open where the match is weak. Clone sizes are given selectively: once, few, many, or a class where the clone is expanded.

j_gene,v_gene,d_gene,abundance,CDR3aa,CDR3nt
TRBJ1-2,TRBV2,NA,NA,CASSGVYGYTF,TGTGCCAGCAGCGGGGTCTATGGCTACACCTTC
TRBJ1-1,TRBV18,TRBD1,NA,CASSPPGQWVNTEAFF,TGTGCCAGCTCACCACCGGGACAGTGGGTGAACACTGAAGCTTTCTTT
TRBJ1-5,TRBV9,TRBD1,NA,CASSGIQGVQPQHF,TGTGCCAGCAGCGGAATACAGGGGGTACAGCCCCAGCATTTT
TRBJ1-4,TRBV14,NA,NA,CASQPTGFEKLFF,TGTGCCAGCCAACCGACGGGCTTTGAAAAACTGTTTTTT
TRBJ2-1,TRBV5-1,TRBD2,once,CASSSLIAGYNEQFF,TGCGCCAGCAGTTCCCTGATAGCGGGATACAATGAGCAGTTCTTC
TRBJ1-3,TRBV5-4,TRBD1,NA,CASSSRQGADTIYF,TGTGCCAGCAGCTCACGACAGGGGGCGGACACCATATATTTT
TRBJ2-1,TRBV9,NA,NA,CASSVFSTAQYNEQFF,TGTGCCAGCAGCGTGTTTTCGACAGCCCAATACAATGAGCAGTTCTTC
TRBJ1-5,TRBV29-1,NA,NA,CSVGKGSGQPQHF,TGCAGCGTTGGTAAGGGGTCCGGTCAGCCCCAGCATTTT
TRBJ1-5,TRBV5-1,NA,NA,CASSPGLNQPQHF,TGCGCCAGCAGCCCAGGACTGAATCAGCCCCAGCATTTT
TRBJ2-7,TRBV5-1,TRBD1,NA,CASSSGQGAAYEQYF,TGCGCCAGCAGCTCGGGACAGGGAGCCGCCTACGAGCAGTACTTC
TRBJ1-2,TRBV19,NA,NA,CASSSRTATYGYTF,TGTGCCAGTAGTTCGAGGACAGCGACCTATGGCTACACCTTC
TRBJ1-2,TRBV9,NA,NA,CASSVDSTYGYTF,TGTGCCAGCAGCGTAGACAGCACCTATGGCTACACCTTC
TRBJ1-4,TRBV7-2,TRBD1,NA,CASSLGGTGNEKLFF,TGTGCCAGCAGCTTAGGTGGGACAGGGAACGAAAAACTGTTTTTT
TRBJ1-2,TRBV5-8,NA,NA,CASSLPRGAGNGYTF,TGTGCCAGCAGTCTTCCCAGGGGCGCAGGTAATGGCTACACCTTC
TRBJ1-2,TRBV5-1,NA,NA,CASKMAGNYGYTF,TGCGCCAGCAAAATGGCCGGGAACTATGGCTACACCTTC
TRBJ1-2,TRBV27,TRBD1,NA,CASSPDRGVTNYGYTF,TGTGCCAGCAGCCCGGACAGGGGGGTAACGAACTATGGCTACACCTTC
TRBJ2-5,TRBV5-1,TRBD2,NA,CASSWTSGAETQYF,TGCGCCAGCAGCTGGACTAGCGGGGCTGAGACCCAGTACTTC
TRBJ2-1,TRBV18,TRBD2,NA,CASSPLAGYNEQFF,TGTGCCAGCTCACCACTAGCGGGCTACAATGAGCAGTTCTTC
TRBJ1-5,TRBV15,NA,few,CATSESGNQPQHF,TGTGCCACCAGCGAGAGCGGAAATCAGCCCCAGCATTTT
TRBJ2-7,TRBV30,NA,NA,CAWSAQGGYEQYF,TGTGCCTGGAGTGCCCAGGGGGGCTACGAGCAGTACTTC
TRBJ1-3,TRBV30,NA,NA,CAWSRGSFTGNTIYF,TGTGCCTGGAGTCGAGGGAGCTTTACTGGAAACACCATATATTTT
TRBJ1-4,TRBV5-1,NA,few,CASSLGTDTNEKLFF,TGCGCCAGCAGCTTGGGGACAGACACAAATGAAAAACTGTTTTTT
TRBJ2-3,TRBV7-2,TRBD1,few,CASSYQGASPDTQYF,TGTGCCAGCAGCTACCAGGGGGCCTCACCAGATACGCAGTATTTT
TRBJ1-5,TRBV5-1,NA,NA,CASSLEGHSNQPQHF,TGCGCCAGCAGCTTGGAGGGCCATAGCAATCAGCCCCAGCATTTT
TRBJ1-2,TRBV2,NA,NA,CASSVTGSYYGYTF,TGTGCCAGCAGTGTGACAGGTTCCTACTATGGCTACACCTTC
TRBJ2-2,TRBV10-3,NA,NA,CAIKGGAGELFF,TGTGCCATCAAAGGGGGGGCCGGGGAGCTGTTTTTT
TRBJ1-2,TRBV7-8,TRBD1,NA,CASSSRTGANYGYTF,TGTGCCAGCAGCTCTCGGACAGGGGCCAACTATGGCTACACCTTC
TRBJ2-7,TRBV5-1,TRBD2,NA,CASSVTSGPSYEQYF,TGCGCCAGCAGCGTAACTAGCGGCCCCTCCTACGAGCAGTACTTC
TRBJ2-2,TRBV9,TRBD2,NA,CASSDHGLVIGELFF,TGTGCCAGCAGCGACCACGGACTAGTAATCGGGGAGCTGTTTTTT
TRBJ2-7,TRBV28,NA,few,CASSSGGDLDEQYF,TGTGCCAGCAGTTCCGGCGGAGACCTCGACGAGCAGTACTTC
TRBJ1-3,TRBV7-2,NA,NA,CASSLQGTPNSGNTIYF,TGTGCCAGCAGCTTACAGGGGACACCAAACTCTGGAAACACCATATATTTT
TRBJ2-7,TRBV28,NA,NA,CASSLRGQVAVYEQYF,TGTGCCAGCAGTTTGAGGGGGCAGGTAGCGGTGTACGAGCAGTACTTC
TRBJ1-4,TRBV4-3,NA,NA,CASSPKTVWANEKLFF,TGCGCCAGCAGTCCCAAGACGGTCTGGGCTAATGAAAAACTGTTTTTT
TRBJ1-5,TRBV7-2,NA,NA,CASSLAVGNQPQHF,TGTGCCAGCAGCTTAGCTGTCGGCAATCAGCCCCAGCATTTT
TRBJ2-5,TRBV13,NA,NA,CASSLARWETQYF,TGTGCCAGCAGCCTTGCTCGGTGGGAGACCCAGTACTTC
TRBJ2-1,TRBV5-1,TRBD2,NA,CASSSGGPSGTYIPSYNEQFF,TGCGCCAGCAGCTCCGGGGGGCCTAGCGGGACCTATATACCCTCCTACAATGAGCAGTTCTTC
TRBJ1-4,TRBV5-5,NA,NA,CASSPRPEGKKLFF,TGTGCCAGCAGCCCCAGGCCTGAGGGGAAAAAACTGTTTTTT
TRBJ2-1,TRBV21-1,NA,NA,CASSPCGLAVYNEQFF,TGTGCCAGCAGCCCATGCGGACTAGCGGTATACAATGAGCAGTTCTTC
TRBJ1-2,TRBV5-6,TRBD1,NA,CASSFGDRDYGYTF,TGTGCCAGCAGCTTCGGGGACAGGGACTATGGCTACACCTTC
TRBJ1-4,TRBV28,TRBD1,few,CASSSSGTGTEKLFF,TGTGCCAGCAGCTCGTCCGGGACAGGGACGGAAAAACTGTTTTTT
TRBJ1-4,TRBV6-5,NA,NA,CASSYHSTAENEKLFF,TGTGCCAGCAGTTACCACTCGACAGCGGAAAATGAAAAACTGTTTTTT
TRBJ2-3,TRBV9,NA,NA,CASSNGWTDTQYF,TGTGCCAGCAGCAACGGCTGGACAGATACGCAGTATTTT
TRBJ2-1,TRBV4-1,NA,few,CASSHPKSNEQFF,TGCGCCAGCAGCCACCCCAAATCCAATGAGCAGTTCTTC
TRBJ2-4,TRBV2,NA,NA,CASSEARGPQNDIQYF,TGTGCCAGCAGTGAAGCGCGGGGACCCCAGAATGACATTCAGTACTTC
TRBJ1-1,TRBV7-3,NA,NA,CASSFLPPLNTEAFF,TGTGCCAGCAGCTTCCTTCCTCCGCTGAACACTGAAGCTTTCTTT
TRBJ2-5,TRBV11-2,TRBD2,NA,CASSPYWAGEETQYF,TGTGCCAGCAGCCCCTACTGGGCGGGAGAAGAGACCCAGTACTTC
TRBJ1-1,TRBV25-1,NA,once,CASRTTGKNTEAFF,TGTGCCAGCAGGACGACAGGAAAGAACACTGAAGCTTTCTTT
TRBJ2-1,TRBV5-4,TRBD2,NA,CASSPRTPRGDEQFF,TGTGCCAGCAGCCCCCGGACGCCCCGGGGGGATGAGCAGTTCTTC
TRBJ2-1,TRBV29-1,TRBD2,NA,CSVRATSGTYNEQFF,TGCAGCGTCCGGGCAACTAGCGGAACTTACAATGAGCAGTTCTTC
TRBJ2-2,TRBV11-2,NA,NA,CASSLGPGSNTGELFF,TGTGCCAGCAGCTTAGGGCCGGGGAGTAACACCGGGGAGCTGTTTTTT